These 25 T cell receptor beta chains share one sample of origin, sequenced in a study of T cell clonality in common variable immunodeficiency. These receptors' targets are unknown. Study results and limitations: Reportedly, TCR beta sequences from common variable immunodeficiency showed fewer deletions and N-nucleotide insertions.

Repertoires were generated with immunoSEQ multiplex PCR, while TCRdb's copy carries only in-frame clones and drops some. The sample was found to contain 16,000 or so clones, and every one recurs. The sequencing input was peripheral blood mononuclear cells. These receptors originate from a human donor with common variable immunodeficiency.

About this clone: The read finishes 3 residues shy of the CDR3 end, and the germline J gene is used to complete it. The chain recombines TRBV19 with TRBJ1-1; possible D gene TRBD1, 5 bases. The V gene's germline CDR1 is LNHDA and CDR2 SQIVND (reference sequence). With 2 bases removed from V and 4 bases from J, the gap between germline ends came to 11 bases. The CDR3 spans 14 residues. CDR3 bases read: TGTGCCAGTAGTATACAGGGTGTTGGCACTGAA. Its translation is CASSIQGVGTE. The CDR3 in its entirety is CASSIQGVGTEAFF.

This clone showed up just a few times. CDR3 region: CASSRGTGRFDNEQFF. The DNA read from the CDR3 is TGTGCCAGTAGTAGGGGGACAGGGCGCTTCGACAATGAG. J is TRBJ2-1 and V is TRBV19, with TRBD1 matching 9 bases. The sequenced fragment ends 3 residues before the CDR3 boundary, so the rest is inferred from the germline J gene. Germline CDR1 LNHDA, CDR2 SQIVND (reference sequence). CDR3 size: 16 residues. V shed 4 bases, J shed 5 bases, and the junction held 9 bases outside the gene matches.

This clone has a handful of counts. This chain's CDR3 is CASSPGGPYNEQFF. CDR3 bases read: TGTGCCAGCAGTCCGGGGGGGCCCTACAATGAG. The V gene is TRBV6-4, the J gene TRBJ2-1; 8 positions match TRBD2. The observed sequence ends 3 residues before the CDR3 terminus, with the missing tail filled in from the germline J gene. Germline V lookup: CDR1 MRHNA, CDR2 SNTAGT. CDR3 length: 14 amino acids. V lost 5 bases, J lost 2 bases, and 2 bases stayed unmatched.

About this clone itself: The read comes to an end 3 residues before the CDR3 does, leaving the germline J gene to fill in the end. V and J are TRBV7-2 and TRBJ2-7; 12 positions match TRBD2. This CDR3 spans 18 amino acids. Looked up from germline, CDR1 is SGHTA and CDR2 is FQGNSA. CDR3 region: CASRLARLGTSGSYEQYF. The DNA read from the CDR3 is TGTGCAAGTCGCTTAGCGCGGTTAGGGACTAGCGGGTCCTACGAG.

Of note for this clone: With the read ending 3 residues before the CDR3 end, the germline J gene is used to fill in that end. J is TRBJ2-5 and V is TRBV7-6; a possible D gene is TRBD2 (6 bases). Germline CDR1 is SGHVS and CDR2 is FNYEAQ. CDR3 length equals 15 residues. The V end lost 5 bases, the J end lost 4 bases, and 17 bases lay between the germline ends. The CDR3 spells CASSPLGTRRETQYF. CDR3 DNA, as far as it was read: TGTGCCAGCAGCCCTCTCGGGACTCGAAGAGAGACC.

A note on this clone: The read halts 3 residues ahead of the CDR3 end, with the missing end drawn from the germline J gene. V and J are TRBV2 and TRBJ2-1; TRBD1 agrees at 8 bases. Germline V gene data show CDR1 as SNHLY and CDR2 as FYNNEI. CDR3 size: 13 residues. The V gene end was trimmed by 8 bases and the J gene end by 9 bases; junction bases not matched to a gene: 9. Partial CDR3 DNA: TGTGCCAGCGGCGGGCTGACAGGGGTTGAG. It codes for CASGGLTGVE. The CDR3, in full, reads CASGGLTGVEQFF.

In its sample, this clone was seen a few times. The DNA ends 3 residues before the CDR3 does, and the rest of the CDR3 is filled in from the germline J gene. The V gene is TRBV30, the J gene TRBJ2-7; 11 positions agree with TRBD1. After removal of 5 bases from V and 3 bases from J, the junction contained 6 bases not matched to a gene. The CDR3 is 14 amino acids. Germline CDR1 reads GTSNPN; CDR2 reads SVGIG (reference sequence). The CDR3 DNA, read in part, is TGTGCCTGGGGGACAGGGGGAGCTTACTACGAG. It codes for CAWGTGGAYYE. The whole CDR3 sequence reads CAWGTGGAYYEQYF.

This clone occurred many times. The observed sequence ends 3 residues before the CDR3 terminus, with the missing tail filled in from the germline J gene. The V and J genes are TRBV5-4 and TRBJ1-1, with D perhaps matching TRBD1 (6 bases). The CDR3 length is 15 residues. The germline gives CDR1 SGHNT, CDR2 YYREEE (reference sequence). V gave up 4 bases and J gave up 3 bases, with 16 bases separating them. CDR3 protein: CASSPQQGRDTEAFF. The covered CDR3 bases are TGTGCCAGCAGCCCACAACAGGGAAGGGACACTGAA.

A remark on this clone: The sequenced fragment ends 3 residues before the CDR3 boundary, so the rest is inferred from the germline J gene. The chain uses TRBV29-1 and TRBJ2-7; D is possibly TRBD1 (6 bases). The V end was cut by 5 bases, the J end by 3 bases, with 14 bases between. The CDR3 runs to 13 residues. Per germline, CDR1 SQVTM and CDR2 ANQGSEA. The CDR3: CSVPGRGNYEQYF. The covered CDR3 bases are TGCAGCGTTCCAGGCAGGGGTAACTACGAG.

Of note for this clone: The CDR3 end falls 3 residues outside the read, so it is completed with the germline J gene. V gene TRBV19 combines with J gene TRBJ1-6; D unclear. Trimming pared 7 bases from V and 7 bases from J, leaving 17 bases between. CDR3 length: 15 residues. CDR1 and CDR2 from the germline V gene are LNHDA and SQIVND (reference sequence). Partial CDR3 DNA: TGTGCCAGTACCACCGGCACAGAGCTAAATTCACCC. Amino acid sequence: CASTTGTELNSP. The whole CDR3 region reads CASTTGTELNSPLHF.

Only a few counts were recorded for this clone. The sequenced CDR3 bases are TGTGCCAGCAGTTACTCGACCGCGGGCCTCGACACAGATACG. Translated, it gives CASSYSTAGLDTDT. The complete CDR3 protein is CASSYSTAGLDTDTQYF. The chain couples TRBV6-2 or TRBV6-3 to TRBJ2-3, with a weak D call TRBD2 (5 bases). The read falls 3 residues short of the CDR3 end, and the missing part is taken from the germline J gene. This CDR3 is 17 amino acids long. The ends were cut back, 0 bases at V and 2 bases at J, with 15 bases in the middle. Germline values: CDR1 MNHEY, CDR2 SVGEGT.

This clone was found many times. The read terminates 3 residues before the CDR3 end, so the remaining end is supplied by the germline J gene. The rearrangement links TRBV20-1 to TRBJ1-5, with 10 nucleotides matching TRBD1. The CDR3 contains 16 residues. Per germline, CDR1 DFQATT and CDR2 SNEGSKA (reference sequence). Trimming at V came to 2 bases and at J to 6 bases, leaving 10 bases not matched to a gene. The part of the CDR3 DNA that was read is TGCAGTGCTAGACCCCGGACAGGGGGAAGGGGTCAGCCC. Encoded protein: CSARPRTGGRGQP. In full, the CDR3 reads CSARPRTGGRGQPQHF.

This clone was picked up many times. The read ends 3 residues early relative to the CDR3; the germline J gene fills the gap. The rearrangement uses TRBV7-3 and TRBJ2-3; weak D call: TRBD2 (6 bases). V lost 2 bases and J lost 1, with 10 bases in between. The CDR3 spans 15 residues. Per the germline V gene, CDR1 is SGHTA and CDR2 is FQGTGA. CDR3 loop: CASSLGLLRTDTQYF. The CDR3 bases that were read are TGTGCCAGCAGCTTAGGACTACTCCGCACAGATACG.

This clone was seen a few times. The missing CDR3 end, 3 residues past where the read stops, is filled in from the germline J gene. The chain employs TRBV7-2 and TRBJ1-1, with TRBD1 as a possible D gene (5 bases). This CDR3 comprises 13 residues. Germline V gene data show CDR1 as SGHTA and CDR2 as FQGNSA. Trimming cost V 4 bases and J 7 bases, with 13 bases left between them. The CDR3 here is CASSSNRGNEAFF. Partial CDR3 DNA: TGTGCCAGCAGCTCAAACCGGGGGAATGAA.

Concerning this clone: The read gets to within 3 residues of the CDR3 end, and the germline J gene fills in the rest. The rearrangement joins TRBV2 to TRBJ1-1; D unresolved. Germline CDR1 SNHLY, CDR2 FYNNEI. The CDR3 is 13 residues long. V was pared by 4 bases and J by 5 bases, with 11 bases between. Incomplete CDR3 DNA: TGTGCCAGCAGTGCCAGGATCTTGACTGAA. Its translation: CASSARILTE. The whole CDR3 sequence is CASSARILTEAFF.

This clone was counted between two and nine times. The read gets to within 3 residues of the CDR3 end, and the germline J gene fills in the rest. The chain is built from TRBV6-2 or TRBV6-3 and TRBJ2-7, with 7 bases that match TRBD1. V shed 6 bases and J 4 bases; nucleotides not matched to a gene: 9. From germline, CDR1 is MNHEY and CDR2 SVGEGT. CDR3 length: 14 amino acids. The covered CDR3 bases are TGTGCCAGCAGCATACAGGGGAATGGATACGAG. This gives the protein CASSIQGNGYE. The whole CDR3 reads CASSIQGNGYEQYF.

This clone was seen a few times. The observed sequence ends 3 residues before the CDR3 terminus, with the missing tail filled in from the germline J gene. V usage is TRBV7-8 and J usage is TRBJ1-6; the match to TRBD1 covers 12 bases. The CDR3 is 16 residues long. The germline V gene has CDR1 SGHVS and CDR2 FQNEAQ. V lost 3 bases to trimming and J lost 10 bases; unmatched junction nucleotides: 7. Incomplete CDR3 DNA: TGTGCCAGCAGCTTGGCGGGACAGGGGGCGAGATCACCC. This encodes CASSLAGQGARSP. From start to end, the CDR3 is CASSLAGQGARSPLHF.

The CDR3 bases that were read are TGTGCCAGCAGCTTGGCCGGGGGTGCCTACGAG. Its translation: CASSLAGGAYE. In full, the CDR3 is CASSLAGGAYEQYF. V is TRBV5-5 and J is TRBJ2-7; D is perhaps TRBD2 (6 bases). The read stops 3 residues short of the end of the CDR3; the missing end is completed from the germline J gene. Trimming removed 0 bases from V and 2 bases from J, with 9 bases in between. Germline loops: CDR1 SGHKS, CDR2 YYEKEE (reference sequence). The CDR3 totals 14 residues.

This clone occurred a few times. The CDR3 end lies 3 residues beyond the end of the read and is filled in from the germline J gene. V is TRBV7-9 and J is TRBJ2-3, with D tentatively TRBD2 (5 bases). Germline V CDR1 and CDR2: SEHNR, FQNEAQ (reference sequence). This CDR3 has 15 residues. The V end lost 5 bases, the J end lost 0 bases, and 12 bases lay between the germline ends. CDR3 sequence: CASSPGRASTDTQYF. The DNA read from the CDR3 is TGTGCCAGCAGCCCTGGGCGGGCTAGCACAGATACG.

In regard to this clone: The CDR3 end falls 3 residues outside the read, so it is completed with the germline J gene. The chain has TRBV7-6 and TRBJ2-7; TRBD2 might be the D (6 bases). The CDR3 is 16 amino acids. V shed 3 bases and J shed 4 bases, with 19 bases lying between them. In germline, CDR1 is SGHVS, CDR2 FNYEAQ. The CDR3 here is CASSFVVGGALYEQYF. CDR3 DNA, as far as it was read: TGTGCCAGCAGCTTCGTTGTCGGCGGGGCTCTTTACGAG.

In its sample, this clone was seen many times. The read ends 3 residues shy of where the CDR3 ends; the end is completed using the germline J gene. The chain carries TRBV5-6 and TRBJ2-1, with 7 bases matching TRBD1. The germline V gene has CDR1 SGHDT and CDR2 YYEEEE. The CDR3 is made up of 15 amino acids. V trimming: 2 bases; J trimming: 4 bases; junction bases outside the gene matches: 6. CDR3 DNA, as far as it was read: TGTGCCAGCAGCTTCAGGGGGACCTTATACAATGAG. This codes for CASSFRGTLYNE. The full CDR3 protein reads CASSFRGTLYNEQFF.

This clone was recorded many times. The read gets to within 3 residues of the CDR3 end, and the germline J gene fills in the rest. The J gene is TRBJ2-1, the V gene TRBV20-1, with TRBD2 matching 12 bases. V lost 7 bases, J lost 7 bases, and 5 bases stayed unmatched. Germline assignment: CDR1 DFQATT and CDR2 SNEGSKA (reference sequence). The CDR3 has 13 residues. CDR3 protein: CSGLAGGRNEQFF. The sequenced part of the CDR3 DNA is TGCAGTGGCCTAGCGGGGGGGCGTAATGAG.

About this clone: The CDR3 goes on 3 residues after the read ends, and that part is filled in from the germline J gene. The genes are TRBV7-9 and TRBJ1-3; perhaps TRBD1 as D (5 bases). V lost 7 bases and J lost 8, with 18 bases in between. Germline V gene data show CDR1 as SEHNR and CDR2 as FQNEAQ (reference sequence). CDR3 length equals 14 residues. The CDR3 sequence is CASTLTVGPDTIYF. The CDR3 bases that were read are TGTGCCAGCACCCTGACAGTGGGTCCGGACACC.

A remark on this clone: From the germline J gene comes the end of the CDR3, since the read stops 3 residues before it. The rearrangement uses TRBV7-9 and TRBJ2-5; 9 positions match TRBD2. The CDR3 length is 14 residues. The V and J ends lost 2 bases and 2 bases, in that order; junction bases with no gene match: 0. The germline V gene encodes CDR1 SEHNR and CDR2 FQNEAQ (reference sequence). Here the CDR3 reads CASSLTSGQETQYF. The sequenced part of the CDR3 DNA is TGTGCCAGCAGCTTAACTAGCGGGCAAGAGACC. Full variable domain (rest looked up from reference TRBV7-9 and TRBJ2-5): DTGVSQNPRHKITKRGQNVTFRCDPISEHNRLYWYRQTLGQGPEFLTYFQNEAQLEKSRLLSDRFSAERPKGSFSTLEIQRTEQGDSAMYLCASSLTSGQETQYFGPGTRLLVL.

This clone was seen ten or more times. The observed sequence ends 3 residues before the CDR3 terminus, with the missing tail filled in from the germline J gene. This chain connects TRBV19 to TRBJ2-3, with 7 bases that match TRBD1. V was clipped by 2 bases and J by 4 bases; unmatched bases: 6. The CDR3 sequence is 15 residues long. Looked up from germline, CDR1 is LNHDA and CDR2 is SQIVND (reference sequence). Here the CDR3 reads CASSITGARADTQYF. CDR3 DNA (partial): TGTGCCAGTAGTATAACAGGGGCAAGGGCAGATACG. Full variable domain (rest looked up from reference TRBV19 and TRBJ2-3): DGGITQSPKYLFRKEGQNVTLSCEQNLNHDAMYWYRQDPGQGLRLIYYSQIVNDFQKGDIAEGYSVSREKKESFPLTVTSAQKNPTAFYLCASSITGARADTQYFGPGTRLTVL.